This TCR beta chain stems from a study of blood T cell repertoires in COVID-19. At the level of the study: Acute-phase and convalescent COVID-19 samples originated in the United States, Italy and Spain. The cDNA or gDNA used as material had been derived from T cells, B-cell-depleted T cells, or PBMCs.

Per the original data handling: Estimation of nucleated cell counts relied on the amplification of reference gene primers. Measured with immunoSEQ multiplex PCR; TCRdb has only the in-frame clones, and not every one. Clone size and V and J calls were adopted from that table, with D and trimming inferred from the DNA. Seen here are a few hundred thousand clones, approximately 90% observed once, and the top ten hold 3.6%. The sequence was obtained from a young man with active or convalescent COVID-19. The specimen sequenced was peripheral blood.

The CDR3 is CASNRGLNTEAFF. The CDR3, as DNA: TGTGCCAGCAACAGGGGGCTGAACACTGAAGCTTTCTTT. V usage is TRBV2 and J usage is TRBJ1-1, with 9 bases aligning to TRBD1. CDR1 is SNHLY and CDR2 is FYNNEI in the germline V gene. With 7 bases clipped from V and 0 bases from J, the junction kept 0 bases outside the gene matches. The CDR3 extends over 13 amino acids.